A selection of T cell receptor beta chains follows, all from one sample in a study of radiotherapy plus CTLA-4 blockade in lung cancer. Assay used: immunoSEQ multiplex PCR; TCRdb lists only in-frame clones, some missing. The data hold approximately 3,200 clones, with approximately 88% observed a single time. The sample was tumor tissue, taken from a patient treated with radiotherapy plus ipilimumab. Source of these receptors: a human donor with non-small cell lung cancer that progressed on radiotherapy plus ipilimumab. CDR3s include the opening cysteine and the closing phenylalanine or tryptophan. D genes are given only for firm matches. Some rows mark clone size as missing; the rest say once, few, many or name a class of expanded clone.

CDR3	DNA	J	size	D	V
CASREDTSGNTIYF	TGTGCCAGCAGAGAGGACACCTCTGGAAACACCATATATTTT	TRBJ1-3	few	NA	TRBV7-2
CASSLPPRLAGSHQTQYF	TGTGCCAGCAGCTTGCCCCCCCGACTAGCGGGGTCGCATCAGACCCAGTACTTC	TRBJ2-5	NA	TRBD2	TRBV5-6
CASSLGPGGVNTGELFF	TGTGCCAGCAGCCTTGGACCGGGGGGGGTAAACACCGGGGAGCTGTTTTTT	TRBJ2-2	NA	TRBD2	TRBV7-6
CASGDGGPRYEQYF	TGTGCCAGCGGCGACGGGGGGCCACGCTACGAGCAGTACTTC	TRBJ2-7	NA	NA	TRBV11-2
CASKTGQATDTQYF	TGCGCCAGCAAGACGGGACAGGCGACAGATACGCAGTATTTT	TRBJ2-3	few	TRBD1	TRBV5-1
CASSQGVPGSPLHF	TGTGCCAGCAGCCAAGGGGTTCCCGGTTCACCCCTCCACTTT	TRBJ1-6	NA	NA	TRBV14
CASSIDTGRGLRSYEQYF	TGTGCCAGTAGTATAGATACGGGCAGGGGTCTGAGATCCTACGAGCAGTACTTC	TRBJ2-7	NA	NA	TRBV19
CASSQDPLGGSSPLHF	TGCGCCAGCAGCCAAGATCCACTAGGTGGGTCTTCACCCCTCCACTTT	TRBJ1-6	NA	NA	TRBV4-3
CASSPGTGEVEQYF	TGTGCCAGCTCACCCGGGACAGGGGAGGTCGAGCAGTACTTC	TRBJ2-7	NA	TRBD1	TRBV18
CASSPFGNQPQHF	TGTGCCAGCTCACCATTCGGGAATCAGCCCCAGCATTTT	TRBJ1-5	NA	NA	TRBV18
CSVGSGAQETQYF	TGCAGCGTTGGAAGCGGGGCCCAAGAGACCCAGTACTTC	TRBJ2-5	NA	TRBD2	TRBV29-1
CASSQDTSTDTQYF	TGCGCCAGCAGCCAAGACACGAGCACAGATACGCAGTATTTT	TRBJ2-3	NA	NA	TRBV4-1
CASSSRDRGPYNSPLHF	TGTGCCAGCAGCTCCCGGGACAGGGGCCCTTATAATTCACCCCTCCACTTT	TRBJ1-6	NA	TRBD1	TRBV11-2
CASSKALQICEQYF	TGTGCCAGCAGCAAAGCGCTACAAATCTGCGAGCAGTACTTC	TRBJ2-7	NA	NA	TRBV21-1
CASSYQRGVPAEAFF	TGTGCCAGCAGTTATCAAAGGGGGGTTCCCGCTGAAGCTTTCTTT	TRBJ1-1	NA	NA	TRBV6-5
CASSEEGVGEAFF	TGTGCCAGCAGTGAAGAAGGGGTAGGTGAAGCTTTCTTT	TRBJ1-1	NA	NA	TRBV6-1
CASTPKGGHSTDTQYF	TGTGCCAGTACCCCCAAAGGGGGACACAGCACAGATACGCAGTATTTT	TRBJ2-3	NA	NA	TRBV19
CASSGQAWTEAFF	TGCGCCAGCAGCGGACAGGCGTGGACTGAAGCTTTCTTT	TRBJ1-1	NA	TRBD1	TRBV4-1
CASSLSPGDAYEQYF	TGCGCCAGCAGCTTGTCCCCAGGGGACGCCTACGAGCAGTACTTC	TRBJ2-7	NA	NA	TRBV5-1
CASTDRRSYEQYF	TGTGCCAGCACTGACAGGCGCTCCTACGAGCAGTACTTC	TRBJ2-7	NA	NA	TRBV11-2
CASSGQGLGEKLFF	TGTGCCAGTAGTGGACAGGGGTTGGGTGAAAAACTGTTTTTT	TRBJ1-4	NA	TRBD1	TRBV19
CASSLTGTSGNTDTQYF	TGTGCCAGCAGCTTAACCGGGACTAGCGGAAACACAGATACGCAGTATTTT	TRBJ2-3	NA	TRBD2	TRBV7-3
CASSRGGDDEKLFF	TGTGCCAGTAGCCGAGGGGGCGACGATGAAAAACTGTTTTTT	TRBJ1-4	NA	TRBD1	TRBV19
CASSWGGSGGLKPDTQYF	TGTGCCAGCAGCTGGGGTGGTAGCGGGGGCCTCAAACCGGATACGCAGTATTTT	TRBJ2-3	NA	TRBD2	TRBV5-4
CASSHPGLAGGPDQETQYF	TGCGCCAGCAGCCACCCCGGACTAGCGGGGGGTCCCGACCAAGAGACCCAGTACTTC	TRBJ2-5	NA	TRBD2	TRBV4-1
CASFDHGTGGADTQYF	TGCGCCAGCTTCGACCACGGGACAGGGGGCGCGGATACGCAGTATTTT	TRBJ2-3	NA	TRBD1	TRBV5-1
CSVDGTGEGGELFF	TGCAGCGTTGATGGGACAGGGGAGGGAGGGGAGCTGTTTTTT	TRBJ2-2	NA	TRBD1	TRBV29-1
CATSRDRDRETQYF	TGTGCCACCAGCAGAGACAGGGACAGAGAGACCCAGTACTTC	TRBJ2-5	NA	TRBD1	TRBV15
CASSFSPSDQPQHF	TGCGCCAGCAGCTTTAGTCCTAGTGATCAGCCCCAGCATTTT	TRBJ1-5	NA	NA	TRBV5-1
CASSRGGAQETQYF	TGTGCCAGCAGCCGCGGGGGGGCCCAAGAGACCCAGTACTTC	TRBJ2-5	few	TRBD2	TRBV9
CASSFVGASSYNEQFF	TGTGCCAGCAGCTTCGTGGGGGCGAGCTCCTACAATGAGCAGTTCTTC	TRBJ2-1	NA	NA	TRBV7-2
CASSLGLASRNEQFF	TGTGCCAGCAGCTTGGGACTAGCTTCGAGAAATGAGCAGTTCTTC	TRBJ2-1	NA	TRBD2	TRBV7-3
CASSLEPPNEQFF	TGTGCCAGCAGCTTGGAACCTCCCAATGAGCAGTTCTTC	TRBJ2-1	NA	NA	TRBV5-4
CASSVMAGGNNEQFF	TGCGCCAGCAGCGTTATGGCAGGGGGAAACAATGAGCAGTTCTTC	TRBJ2-1	NA	TRBD1	TRBV5-1
CASSLVSQTNQPQHF	TGTGCCAGCAGCTTAGTCAGCCAGACCAATCAGCCCCAGCATTTT	TRBJ1-5	NA	NA	TRBV7-2
CASSQAGTGNTGELFF	TGTGCCAGCAGCCAAGCAGGGACAGGGAACACCGGGGAGCTGTTTTTT	TRBJ2-2	NA	TRBD1	TRBV4-2
CASSLEWKTLDADTQYF	TGTGCCAGCAGCTTGGAGTGGAAAACCTTGGACGCAGATACGCAGTATTTT	TRBJ2-3	NA	NA	TRBV5-8